This is a list of T cell receptor beta chains from one sample in a study of technical replicates of blood from several donors. Libraries were prepared by immunoSEQ multiplex PCR; TCRdb keeps only in-frame clonotypes and omits some of them. The sample contains about 16,000 clones, around 87% of which appear only once. Sequenced: PBMCs. The receptors originated from a human donor in good health. CDR3s include the opening cysteine and the closing phenylalanine or tryptophan. The D gene is left open where the match is weak. Size is omitted from some rows. Given values are once, few, many or a class for expanded clones.

V	D	size	J	CDR3	DNA
TRBV5-1	TRBD1	-	TRBJ1-1	CASSLVGQGNTEAFF	TGCGCCAGCAGCTTGGTCGGACAGGGTAACACTGAAGCTTTCTTT
TRBV10-3	TRBD1	-	TRBJ2-1	CAIGTGFNNEQFF	TGTGCCATCGGGACAGGTTTTAACAATGAGCAGTTCTTC
TRBV30	TRBD1	-	TRBJ1-2	CAWSTGGGNYGYTF	TGTGCCTGGAGTACAGGGGGTGGTAACTATGGCTACACCTTC
TRBV9	TRBD2	few	TRBJ2-1	CASSSQGVAGVSEQFF	TGTGCCAGCAGCAGCCAAGGGGTAGCGGGAGTCAGTGAGCAGTTCTTC
TRBV5-1	TRBD2	-	TRBJ2-1	CASSLGSGNIDEQFF	TGCGCCAGCAGCTTGGGCAGCGGGAATATCGATGAGCAGTTCTTC
TRBV5-6	-	-	TRBJ2-1	CASSWGIGQNDNEQFF	TGTGCCAGCAGCTGGGGTATTGGACAGAACGACAATGAGCAGTTCTTC
TRBV30	TRBD2	-	TRBJ2-5	CAWTRTNGGGTQYF	TGTGCCTGGACCAGGACAAACGGGGGGGGGACCCAGTACTTC
TRBV4-1	-	-	TRBJ2-7	CASSQDRTGSYEQYF	TGCGCCAGCAGCCAAGACCGCACCGGTTCCTACGAGCAGTACTTC
TRBV7-3	-	-	TRBJ1-2	CASSSQTNYGYTF	TGTGCCAGCAGCTCGCAGACAAACTATGGCTACACCTTC
TRBV4-1	-	once	TRBJ2-1	CASSQDKGDYNEQFF	TGCGCCAGCAGCCAAGATAAAGGGGATTACAATGAGCAGTTCTTC
TRBV6-1	TRBD1	-	TRBJ1-2	CASSEGQGNYGYTF	TGTGCCAGCAGTGAAGGACAGGGGAACTATGGCTACACCTTC
TRBV5-1	-	once	TRBJ2-2	CASSLTSYANTGELFF	TGCGCCAGCAGCTTGACAAGTTACGCGAACACCGGGGAGCTGTTTTTT
TRBV10-2	TRBD1	-	TRBJ1-1	CASMRTGLFMNTEAFF	TGCGCCAGTATGAGGACAGGCCTATTCATGAACACTGAAGCTTTCTTT
TRBV5-1	TRBD2	few	TRBJ2-1	CASSFPSSGSYNEQFF	TGCGCCAGCAGCTTCCCTTCTAGCGGATCCTACAATGAGCAGTTCTTC
TRBV28	-	-	TRBJ2-7	CASTSGSYEQYF	TGTGCCAGCACCTCCGGCTCCTACGAGCAGTACTTC
TRBV10-3	-	-	TRBJ1-1	CAISEQVDTEAFF	TGTGCCATCAGTGAACAGGTTGACACTGAAGCTTTCTTT
TRBV10-1	TRBD2	-	TRBJ2-2	CASSESGGLAGGPNTGELFF	TGCGCCAGCAGTGAGTCCGGAGGTCTAGCGGGAGGGCCGAACACCGGGGAGCTGTTTTTT
TRBV7-3	-	-	TRBJ2-5	CASSPGSAGKTQYF	TGTGCCAGCAGCCCCGGGTCGGCGGGAAAGACCCAGTACTTC
TRBV29-1	TRBD1	-	TRBJ1-1	CSVRQGNEAFF	TGCAGCGTTAGACAGGGGAATGAAGCTTTCTTT
TRBV4-2	-	-	TRBJ2-7	CASSQAFEQYF	TGTGCCAGCAGCCAAGCTTTCGAGCAGTACTTC
TRBV10-2	TRBD1	-	TRBJ2-2	CASMGQGNTGELFF	TGCGCCAGTATGGGACAGGGGAACACCGGGGAGCTGTTTTTT
TRBV5-1	TRBD2	-	TRBJ2-7	CASSPGGLAGGSYEQYF	TGCGCCAGCAGCCCGGGGGGACTAGCGGGAGGTTCCTACGAGCAGTACTTC
TRBV5-4	-	-	TRBJ1-1	CASSFSENTEAFF	TGTGCCAGCAGCTTCTCAGAGAACACTGAAGCTTTCTTT
TRBV19	TRBD2	-	TRBJ2-1	CASSMGTSVYNEQFF	TGTGCCAGTAGTATGGGGACTAGCGTCTACAATGAGCAGTTCTTC
TRBV10-3	TRBD1	few	TRBJ1-3	CAIGTGAAGNTIYF	TGTGCCATCGGGACAGGGGCGGCTGGAAACACCATATATTTT
TRBV18	TRBD1	-	TRBJ2-3	CASSLRTGGTDTQYF	TGTGCCAGCTCACTGAGGACAGGGGGGACAGATACGCAGTATTTT
TRBV28	-	-	TRBJ1-4	CASTHREGKLFF	TGTGCCAGCACCCACAGGGAGGGAAAACTGTTTTTT
TRBV30	TRBD1	-	TRBJ1-4	CAWNRGPTNEKLFF	TGTGCCTGGAACAGGGGGCCAACTAATGAAAAACTGTTTTTT
TRBV7-2	TRBD2	-	TRBJ2-5	CASSVGLAQETQYF	TGTGCCAGCAGCGTGGGACTAGCGCAAGAGACCCAGTACTTC
TRBV6-5	-	once	TRBJ1-2	CASGDRGGPGGGYTF	TGTGCCAGCGGGGACCGGGGAGGACCCGGCGGAGGCTACACCTTC
TRBV5-1	TRBD1	-	TRBJ2-2	CASSGTGNTGELFF	TGCGCCAGCAGCGGGACAGGGAACACCGGGGAGCTGTTTTTT
TRBV15	-	once	TRBJ2-7	CATSSSVREDEQYF	TGTGCCACCAGCAGTAGCGTTCGTGAAGACGAGCAGTACTTC
TRBV7-9	-	-	TRBJ2-7	CASSLGVADYEQYF	TGTGCCAGCAGCTTAGGCGTGGCGGACTACGAGCAGTACTTC
TRBV7-8	-	-	TRBJ2-7	CASSLVEGYEQYF	TGTGCCAGCAGCTTAGTTGAGGGCTACGAGCAGTACTTC
TRBV2	-	few	TRBJ1-5	CASGHRDNQPQHF	TGTGCCAGCGGTCACAGGGACAATCAGCCCCAGCATTTT
TRBV7-9	TRBD2	-	TRBJ2-1	CASSLGNSGGRYNEQFF	TGTGCCAGCAGCTTAGGGAATTCGGGAGGGCGGTACAATGAGCAGTTCTTC
TRBV5-1	-	-	TRBJ2-5	CASSLAQGRETQYF	TGCGCCAGCAGCTTGGCCCAGGGCCGAGAGACCCAGTACTTC
TRBV6-1	TRBD1	-	TRBJ2-7	CASRRTGGYEQYF	TGTGCCAGCAGGCGGACAGGGGGCTACGAGCAGTACTTC
TRBV19	-	-	TRBJ1-1	CASSRGGADTEAFF	TGTGCCAGTAGTAGGGGGGGCGCGGACACTGAAGCTTTCTTT
TRBV19	-	-	TRBJ1-2	CASSIVAGNNYGYTF	TGTGCCAGTAGTATAGTCGCAGGGAACAACTATGGCTACACCTTC
TRBV4-2	-	-	TRBJ2-7	CASSLGWAEQYF	TGTGCCAGCAGCTTGGGCTGGGCAGAGCAGTACTTC
TRBV7-9	TRBD2	-	TRBJ2-3	CASSFSGSSDTQYF	TGTGCCAGCAGCTTTAGCGGGAGTTCAGATACGCAGTATTTT
TRBV4-1	-	-	TRBJ2-1	CASSQDAGNEQFF	TGCGCCAGCAGCCAAGATGCAGGCAATGAGCAGTTCTTC
TRBV9	-	-	TRBJ2-3	CASSIRSGSTDTQYF	TGTGCCAGCAGCATCCGTAGCGGTAGCACAGATACGCAGTATTTT
TRBV18	-	-	TRBJ2-2	CASSPFTGELFF	TGTGCCAGCTCACCCTTCACCGGGGAGCTGTTTTTT
TRBV6-4	TRBD2	-	TRBJ2-1	CASSDGTSNEQFF	TGTGCCAGCAGTGACGGGACTAGCAATGAGCAGTTCTTC
TRBV27	TRBD1	-	TRBJ2-7	CASRWQGDYEQYF	TGTGCCAGCAGGTGGCAGGGGGATTACGAGCAGTACTTC
TRBV7-8	TRBD2	-	TRBJ2-3	CASSPERSSGSTQYF	TGTGCCAGCAGCCCAGAGAGGTCTAGCGGGAGTACGCAGTATTTT
TRBV2	-	-	TRBJ2-7	CASSEDFYRDTADYEQYF	TGTGCCAGCAGCGAAGATTTTTACCGGGACACCGCTGACTACGAGCAGTACTTC
TRBV19	TRBD1	-	TRBJ2-7	CASGGQDSYEQYF	TGTGCCAGTGGGGGACAGGACTCCTACGAGCAGTACTTC
TRBV7-2	-	-	TRBJ2-5	CASSLQSASGWETQYF	TGTGCCAGCAGCTTACAGTCGGCCAGCGGGTGGGAGACCCAGTACTTC